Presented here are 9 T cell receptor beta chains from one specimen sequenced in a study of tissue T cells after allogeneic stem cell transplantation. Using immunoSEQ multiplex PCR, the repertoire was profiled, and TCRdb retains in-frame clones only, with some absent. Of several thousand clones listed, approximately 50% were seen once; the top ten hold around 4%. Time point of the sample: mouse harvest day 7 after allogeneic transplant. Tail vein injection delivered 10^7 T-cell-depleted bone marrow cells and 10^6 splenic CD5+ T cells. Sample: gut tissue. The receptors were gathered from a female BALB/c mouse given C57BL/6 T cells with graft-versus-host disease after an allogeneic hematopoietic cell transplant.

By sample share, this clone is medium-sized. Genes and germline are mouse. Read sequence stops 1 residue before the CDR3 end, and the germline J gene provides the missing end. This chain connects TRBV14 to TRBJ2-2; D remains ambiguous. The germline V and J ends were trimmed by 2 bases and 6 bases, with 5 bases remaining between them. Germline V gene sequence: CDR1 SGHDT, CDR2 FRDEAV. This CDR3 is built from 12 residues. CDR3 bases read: TGTGCCAGCAGTTTGAGGGCCGGGCAGCTCTAC. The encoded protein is CASSLRAGQLY. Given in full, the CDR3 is CASSLRAGQLYF.

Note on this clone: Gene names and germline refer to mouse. CDR3 sequence: CASSKGTGANQDTQYF. The sequenced CDR3 bases are TGTGCCAGCAGTAAGGGGACTGGGGCTAACCAAGACACCCAGTAC. The chain carries TRBV19 and TRBJ2-5; 10 bases are a match to TRBD2. The CDR3 end is not reached by the read, which stops 1 residue before it; the germline J gene fills it in. V shed 3 bases and J 0 bases; nucleotides not matched to a gene: 4. The CDR3 length is 16 residues. From germline, CDR1 is FNHDT and CDR2 SITEND (reference sequence).

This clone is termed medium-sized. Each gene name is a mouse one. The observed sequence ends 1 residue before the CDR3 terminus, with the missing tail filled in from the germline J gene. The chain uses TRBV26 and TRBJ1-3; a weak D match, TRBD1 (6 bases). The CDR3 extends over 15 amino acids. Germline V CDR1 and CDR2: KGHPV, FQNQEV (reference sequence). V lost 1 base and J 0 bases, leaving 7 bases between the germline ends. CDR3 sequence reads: CASSLWTVSGNTLYF. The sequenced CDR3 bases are TGTGCCAGCAGTCTGTGGACAGTTTCTGGAAATACGCTCTAT.

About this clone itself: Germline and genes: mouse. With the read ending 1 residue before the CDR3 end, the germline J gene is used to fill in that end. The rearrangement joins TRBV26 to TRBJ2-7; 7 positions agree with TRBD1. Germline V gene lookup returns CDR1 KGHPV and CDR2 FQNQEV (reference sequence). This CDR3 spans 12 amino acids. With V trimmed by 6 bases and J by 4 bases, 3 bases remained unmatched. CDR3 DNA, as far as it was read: TGTGCCAGCAGCCAGGGACAGTATGAACAGTAC. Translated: CASSQGQYEQY. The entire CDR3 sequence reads CASSQGQYEQYF.

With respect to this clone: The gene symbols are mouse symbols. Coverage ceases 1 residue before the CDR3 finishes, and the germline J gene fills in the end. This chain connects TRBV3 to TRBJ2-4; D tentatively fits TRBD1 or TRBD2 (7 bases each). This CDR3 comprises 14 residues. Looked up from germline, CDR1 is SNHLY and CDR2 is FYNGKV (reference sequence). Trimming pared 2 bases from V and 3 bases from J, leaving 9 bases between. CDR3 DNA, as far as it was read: TGTGCCAGCAGCTTACAGGGGGGCCAAAACACCTTGTAC. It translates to CASSLQGGQNTLY. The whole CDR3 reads CASSLQGGQNTLYF. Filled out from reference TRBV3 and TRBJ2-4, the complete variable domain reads GPKVLQIPSHQIIDMGQMVTLNCDPVSNHLYFYWYKQILGQQMEFLVNFYNGKVMEKSKLFKDQFSVERPDGSYFTLKIQPTALEDSAVYFCASSLQGGQNTLYFGAGTRLSVL.

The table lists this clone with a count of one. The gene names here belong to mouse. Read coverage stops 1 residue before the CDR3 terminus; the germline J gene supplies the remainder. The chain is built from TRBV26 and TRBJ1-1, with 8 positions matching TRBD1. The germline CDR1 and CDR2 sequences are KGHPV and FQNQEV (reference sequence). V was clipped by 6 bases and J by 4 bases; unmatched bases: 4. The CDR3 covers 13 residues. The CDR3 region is CASSLQGGTEVFF. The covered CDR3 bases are TGTGCCAGCAGCCTACAGGGGGGCACAGAAGTCTTC.

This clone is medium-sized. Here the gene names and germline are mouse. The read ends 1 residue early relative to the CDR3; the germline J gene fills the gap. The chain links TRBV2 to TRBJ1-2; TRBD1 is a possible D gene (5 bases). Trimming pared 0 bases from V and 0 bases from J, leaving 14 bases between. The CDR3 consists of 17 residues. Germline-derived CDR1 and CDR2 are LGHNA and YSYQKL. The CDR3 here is CASSQDEDIHANSDYTF. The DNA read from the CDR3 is TGTGCCAGCAGCCAAGATGAGGACATACATGCAAACTCCGACTACACC.

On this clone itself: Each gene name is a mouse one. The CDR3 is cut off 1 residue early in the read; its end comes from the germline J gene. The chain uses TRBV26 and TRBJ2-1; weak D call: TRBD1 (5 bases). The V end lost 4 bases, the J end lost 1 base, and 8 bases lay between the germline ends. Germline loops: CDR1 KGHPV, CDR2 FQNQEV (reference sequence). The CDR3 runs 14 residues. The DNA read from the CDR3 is TGTGCCAGCAGTCGAAGACAGAACTATGCTGAGCAGTTC. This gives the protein CASSRRQNYAEQF. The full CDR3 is CASSRRQNYAEQFF.

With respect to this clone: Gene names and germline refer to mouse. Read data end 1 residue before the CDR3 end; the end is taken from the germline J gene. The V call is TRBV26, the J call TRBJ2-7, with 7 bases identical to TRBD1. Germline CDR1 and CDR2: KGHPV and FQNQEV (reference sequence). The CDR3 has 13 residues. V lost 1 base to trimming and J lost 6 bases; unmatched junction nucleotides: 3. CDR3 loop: CASSLYGTVEQYF. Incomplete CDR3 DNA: TGTGCCAGCAGTCTGTACGGGACAGTTGAACAGTAC.